This TCR beta chain comes out of a study of blood T cell repertoires in COVID-19. The wider study: Specimens from acute and convalescent COVID-19 originated in the United States, Italy and Spain. Nucleic acid was either cDNA or gDNA, and it came from T cells, B-cell-depleted T cells, or PBMCs.

As processed by the authors: From reference gene primer amplification, estimates of nucleated cell counts were derived. Libraries were prepared by immunoSEQ multiplex PCR; TCRdb keeps only in-frame clonotypes and omits some of them. Clone size and V and J calls were adopted from that table, with D and trimming inferred from the DNA. Of around 49,000 clones listed, roughly 80% are singletons. Germline CDR1 reads SGHAT; CDR2 reads FQNNGV. The CDR3 is 15 amino acids. The V end lost 0 bases, the J end lost 8 bases, and 16 bases lay between the germline ends. The chain recombines TRBV11-2 with TRBJ1-2; no definite D call. Sample: peripheral blood. The sequence was obtained from an older woman with acute or convalescent COVID-19. The CDR3 sequence: CASSLEPASQQGYTF. CDR3 nucleotides: TGTGCCAGCAGCTTAGAGCCTGCGTCACAGCAAGGCTACACCTTC.